This is a list of T cell receptor beta chains from one sample in a study of CD8+ T cells in alopecia areata. Produced via immunoSEQ multiplex PCR; TCRdb's table is partial and in-frame only. Here the sample spans roughly 200,000 clones, approximately 62% being singletons. The sequenced sample was CD4+ T cells sorted from blood, obtained at week 0. The receptors stem from a human donor with alopecia areata. Each CDR3 is given with its conserved first and last residue. D genes are given only for firm matches. Expanded clones are given a class, and other clones once, few, many or no size at all.

D gene	clone size	J gene	V gene	CDR3 DNA	CDR3 protein
-	-	TRBJ2-7	TRBV29-1	TGCAGCGTTGGTGTGGGAGTCTACGAGCAGTACTTC	CSVGVGVYEQYF
TRBD1	few	TRBJ1-4	TRBV7-8	TGTGCCAGCAGCTTCTCGGACAGGGGTAACGAAAAACTGTTTTTT	CASSFSDRGNEKLFF
-	few	TRBJ2-1	TRBV11-2	TGTGCCAGCAGCTTAGCCGGGACGGCTGGGGTCAATGAGCAGTTCTTC	CASSLAGTAGVNEQFF
-	once	TRBJ1-2	TRBV9	TGTGCCAGCAGCTCCTCGGCGGCAGGGAGGGGCTACACCTTC	CASSSSAAGRGYTF
-	-	TRBJ2-1	TRBV5-1	TGCGCCAGCACCTCCCAGGCGGCAGCGGAGGAGCAGTTCTTC	CASTSQAAAEEQFF
-	few	TRBJ2-6	TRBV27	TGTGCCAGCAGGAAGACAGCATTACGCTCTGGGGCCAACGTCCTGACTTTC	CASRKTALRSGANVLTF
-	-	TRBJ2-1	TRBV18	TGTGCCAGCTCACCAGTCGAGGGGCACAGCTCCTACAATGAGCAGTTCTTC	CASSPVEGHSSYNEQFF
-	few	TRBJ1-2	TRBV29-1	TGCAGCGTTGTAGGGGAGAATGGCTACACCTTC	CSVVGENGYTF
-	-	TRBJ1-2	TRBV19	TGTGCCAGTAGTAACCTCGATCATGGCTACACCTTC	CASSNLDHGYTF
-	once	TRBJ1-5	TRBV5-1	TGCGCCATCCTCGAAGGGGGTGGCAATCAGCCCCAGCATTTT	CAILEGGGNQPQHF
TRBD1	-	TRBJ2-5	TRBV30	TGTGCCTGGAGTCGGGACAGACAAGAGACCCAGTACTTC	CAWSRDRQETQYF
-	-	TRBJ1-2	TRBV14	TGTGCCAGCAGCCAAGAAGGGTTATATGGCTACACCTTC	CASSQEGLYGYTF
TRBD1	once	TRBJ1-1	TRBV30	TGTGCCTGGGTTCCGGGACAGGGGGGAACTGAAGCTTTCTTT	CAWVPGQGGTEAFF
-	-	TRBJ1-2	TRBV30	TGTGCCTGGAGTTCGGACAACCCTTCGGCCCGCGGCTACACCTTC	CAWSSDNPSARGYTF
-	few	TRBJ1-2	TRBV29-1	TGCAGCGTTGAAGAGACAGCGCTCTATGGCTACACCTTC	CSVEETALYGYTF
-	few	TRBJ2-7	TRBV5-1	TGCGCCAGCAGCGTCGAGCAGGGTAGGAAGCAGTACTTC	CASSVEQGRKQYF
-	-	TRBJ1-2	TRBV30	TGTGCCTGGAGTGTACGCCTAAGGGATGGCTACACCTTC	CAWSVRLRDGYTF
-	once	TRBJ1-1	TRBV6-5	TGTGCCAGCAGTTACCGGGCAGGGGCCAAGAACACTGAAGCTTTCTTT	CASSYRAGAKNTEAFF
TRBD2	few	TRBJ2-1	TRBV29-1	TGCAGCGTCTCTGGACTAGGATACAATGAGCAGTTCTTC	CSVSGLGYNEQFF
TRBD2	-	TRBJ2-1	TRBV2	TGTGCCAGCACCCTGACTAGCGGGTGGCAGTTCTTC	CASTLTSGWQFF
-	once	TRBJ1-6	TRBV27	TGTGCCGGACTGGTGAATTCACCCCTCCACTTT	CAGLVNSPLHF
TRBD2	-	TRBJ2-3	TRBV29-1	TGCAGCGTTGAAGTAGCGGGGGAGCCCTATACGCAGTATTTT	CSVEVAGEPYTQYF
-	few	TRBJ2-7	TRBV15	TGTGCCACCAGCAGAGAGGAGGCGGGCCGGCCCTACGAGCAGTACTTC	CATSREEAGRPYEQYF
-	-	TRBJ1-5	TRBV7-2	TGTGCCAGCAGCTTCCGGGGGGCGAATCAGCCCCAGCATTTT	CASSFRGANQPQHF
TRBD1	-	TRBJ1-2	TRBV9	TGTGCCAGCAGCCCAGTGGGACAGGGTTCGGTCTACACCTTC	CASSPVGQGSVYTF
-	-	TRBJ1-2	TRBV30	TGTGCCTGGAGTGTACAGGGTTACGGCTACACCTTC	CAWSVQGYGYTF
-	-	TRBJ2-5	TRBV25-1	TGTGCCAGCAGTGAATACAGGGTCCAAGAGACCCAGTACTTC	CASSEYRVQETQYF
TRBD2	-	TRBJ2-5	TRBV30	TGTGCCTGGAGTTTGGATCTAGCGGGGGGTCAAGAGACCCAGTACTTC	CAWSLDLAGGQETQYF
-	few	TRBJ2-1	TRBV25-1	TGTGCCAGCAGTACGTACAATGAGCAGTTCTTC	CASSTYNEQFF
TRBD1	-	TRBJ2-6	TRBV5-1	TGCGCCAGCAGCTTGACTCCCGCCGGGACAGGGGCTGGGGCCAACGTCCTGACTTTC	CASSLTPAGTGAGANVLTF
-	few	TRBJ2-5	TRBV6-6	TGTGCCAGCAGATTAGGGGAGACCCAGTACTTC	CASRLGETQYF
TRBD1	-	TRBJ2-7	TRBV2	TGTGCCAGCAGTCTTCCGGGACAGGGGGCGGACGAGCAGTACTTC	CASSLPGQGADEQYF
-	-	TRBJ1-5	TRBV7-7	TGTGCCAGCAGCTTAGAGAGAGGTCAGCCCCAGCATTTT	CASSLERGQPQHF
-	-	TRBJ1-2	TRBV7-9	TGTGCCAGCAGCTTAGGCGGCAGAGGCGGCTATGGCTACACCTTC	CASSLGGRGGYGYTF
-	-	TRBJ2-4	TRBV25-1	TGTGCCAGCAGTGAAGAGGGGGCCAAAAACATTCAGTACTTC	CASSEEGAKNIQYF
-	-	TRBJ2-1	TRBV30	TGTGCCTGGAGTGTACTAAGCTATGAGCAGTTCTTC	CAWSVLSYEQFF
TRBD2	-	TRBJ2-3	TRBV10-3	TGTGCCACCAGGGCCGCGGGAGACACAGATACGCAGTATTTT	CATRAAGDTDTQYF
-	few	TRBJ1-5	TRBV29-1	TGCAGCGTCGCCGACAAACTGAATCAGCCCCAGCATTTT	CSVADKLNQPQHF
-	-	TRBJ2-1	TRBV12-2	TGTGCAAGTCGCTTAAGGACTAGCGGGAAGGACAATGAGCAGTTCTTC	CASRLRTSGKDNEQFF
-	-	TRBJ2-2	TRBV9	TGTGCCAGCAGCGTAGACCCCAGCACCGGGGAGCTGTTTTTT	CASSVDPSTGELFF
-	-	TRBJ2-1	TRBV29-1	TGCAGCGTTGAAGCCCGGGGCTCTTACAATGAGCAGTTCTTC	CSVEARGSYNEQFF
-	once	TRBJ1-1	TRBV14	TGTGCCAGCAGTCCGCGGGGGCTGACTGAAGCTTTCTTT	CASSPRGLTEAFF
-	-	TRBJ1-2	TRBV30	TGTGCCTGGAGTGTTCCAGGGGAAGATGGCTACACCTTC	CAWSVPGEDGYTF
-	-	TRBJ1-6	TRBV5-1	TGCGCCAGCAGCCCCCTAGGGGCGGATTCACCCCTCCACTTT	CASSPLGADSPLHF
-	-	TRBJ2-1	TRBV4-1	TGCGCCAGCAGCCAATTCGCGCCCGGGGGCCCCAATGGACAGTTCTTC	CASSQFAPGGPNGQFF